This TCR beta chain was found in a study of identical twins. Regarding the study as a whole: The study drew conclusions from cross-sectional statistical analysis, not from following the same donors. The more abundant beta clonotypes in cord blood had fewer insertions, and memory repertoires did not show this.

Trimming took off 7 bases at V and 6 bases at J, with 15 bases between the two ends. This CDR3 has 13 residues. The germline V gene encodes CDR1 MDHEN and CDR2 SYDVKM. The table lists this clonotype with many counts. The target antigen is unknown. Each cDNA held unique molecular identifiers, and template switching gave it a universal primer site. TCRdb reanalysed the 5' RACE reads using MiXCR and keeps one entry per CDR3 protein. The sample includes approximately 700,000 distinct CDR3 sequences, 6.1% of them seen just once. This sequence joins TRBV28 and TRBJ1-2, with D possibly matching TRBD1 (5 bases). The sequencing sample was made of naive T cells sorted from blood. The receptor was isolated from a man between 18 and 35 years old in good health. The CDR3 coding sequence is TGTGCCAGCATATCCGGGGGGTGGGATGGCTACACCTTC. Translated, it gives CASISGGWDGYTF.